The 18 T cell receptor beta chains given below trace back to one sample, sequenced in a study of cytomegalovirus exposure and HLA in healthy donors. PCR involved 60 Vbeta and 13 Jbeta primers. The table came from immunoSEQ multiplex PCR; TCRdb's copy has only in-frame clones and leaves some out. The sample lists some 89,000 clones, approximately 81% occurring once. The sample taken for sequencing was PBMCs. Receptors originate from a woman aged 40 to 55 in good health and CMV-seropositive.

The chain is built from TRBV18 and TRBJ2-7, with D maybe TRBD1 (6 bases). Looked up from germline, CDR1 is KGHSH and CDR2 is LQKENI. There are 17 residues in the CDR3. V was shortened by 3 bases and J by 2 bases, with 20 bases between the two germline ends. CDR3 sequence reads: CASSPLPDRYSTYEQYF. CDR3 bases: TGTGCCAGCTCACCCCTCCCAGACAGGTACTCCACCTACGAGCAGTACTTC.

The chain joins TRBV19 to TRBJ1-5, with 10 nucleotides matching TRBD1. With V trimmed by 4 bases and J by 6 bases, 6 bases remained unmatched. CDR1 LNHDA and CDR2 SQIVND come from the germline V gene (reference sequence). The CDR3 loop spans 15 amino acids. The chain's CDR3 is CASSTGTGAGQPQHF. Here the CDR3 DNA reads TGTGCCAGTAGTACCGGGACAGGGGCAGGTCAGCCCCAGCATTTT. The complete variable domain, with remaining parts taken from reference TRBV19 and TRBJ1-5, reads DGGITQSPKYLFRKEGQNVTLSCEQNLNHDAMYWYRQDPGQGLRLIYYSQIVNDFQKGDIAEGYSVSREKKESFPLTVTSAQKNPTAFYLCASSTGTGAGQPQHFGDGTRLSIL.

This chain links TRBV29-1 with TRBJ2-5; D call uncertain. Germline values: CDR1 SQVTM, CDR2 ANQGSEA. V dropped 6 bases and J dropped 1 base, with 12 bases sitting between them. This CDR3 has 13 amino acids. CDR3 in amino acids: CSVRLVGQETQYF. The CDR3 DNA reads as TGCAGCGTGCGGCTGGTCGGCCAAGAGACCCAGTACTTC.

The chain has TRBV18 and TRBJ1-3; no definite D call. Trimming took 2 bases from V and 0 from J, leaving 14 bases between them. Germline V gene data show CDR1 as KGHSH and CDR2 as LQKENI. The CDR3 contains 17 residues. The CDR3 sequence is CASSPTGVSSSGNTIYF. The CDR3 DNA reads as TGTGCCAGCTCACCAACGGGAGTCTCGAGCTCTGGAAACACCATATATTTT.

CDR3 loop: CASKNRGASYEQYF. As DNA, the CDR3 is TGTGCCAGCAAGAACAGGGGGGCATCCTACGAGCAGTACTTC. V and J are TRBV28 and TRBJ2-7; 8 nucleotides align to TRBD1. V shed 7 bases, J shed 1 base, and the junction held 6 bases outside the gene matches. The germline V gene has CDR1 MDHEN and CDR2 SYDVKM. CDR3 length: 14 residues.

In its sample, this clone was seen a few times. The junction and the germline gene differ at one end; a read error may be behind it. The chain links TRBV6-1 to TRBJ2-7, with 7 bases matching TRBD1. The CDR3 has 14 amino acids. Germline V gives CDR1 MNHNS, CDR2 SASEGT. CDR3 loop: CAISGTANSYEQYF. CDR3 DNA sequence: TGTGCCATCAGTGGGACAGCCAACTCCTACGAGCAGTACTTC.

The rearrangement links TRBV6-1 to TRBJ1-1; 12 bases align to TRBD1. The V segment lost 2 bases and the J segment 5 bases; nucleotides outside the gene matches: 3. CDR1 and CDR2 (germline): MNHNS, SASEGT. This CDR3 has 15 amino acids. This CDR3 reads CASSEPGQGATEAFF. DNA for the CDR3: TGTGCCAGCAGTGAACCGGGACAGGGGGCGACTGAAGCTTTCTTT.

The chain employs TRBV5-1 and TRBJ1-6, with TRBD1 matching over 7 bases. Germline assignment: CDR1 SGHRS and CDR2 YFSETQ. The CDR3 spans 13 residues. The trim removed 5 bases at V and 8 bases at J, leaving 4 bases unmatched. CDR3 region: CASRNTGDSPLHF. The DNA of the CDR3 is TGCGCCAGCAGAAACACAGGGGATTCACCCCTCCACTTT. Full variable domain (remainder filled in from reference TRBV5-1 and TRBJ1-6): KAGVTQTPRYLIKTRGQQVTLSCSPISGHRSVSWYQQTPGQGLQFLFEYFSETQRNKGNFPGRFSGRQFSNSRSEMNVSTLELGDSALYLCASRNTGDSPLHFGNGTRLTVT.

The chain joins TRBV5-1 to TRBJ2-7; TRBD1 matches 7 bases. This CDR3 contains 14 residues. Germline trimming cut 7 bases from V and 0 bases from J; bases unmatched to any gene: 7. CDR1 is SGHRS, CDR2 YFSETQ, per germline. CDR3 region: CASATGVTSYEQYF. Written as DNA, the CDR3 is TGCGCCAGCGCAACAGGGGTCACCTCCTACGAGCAGTACTTC.

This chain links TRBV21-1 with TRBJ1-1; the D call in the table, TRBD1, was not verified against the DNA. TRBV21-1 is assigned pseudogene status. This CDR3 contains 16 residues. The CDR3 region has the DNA TGTGCCAGCAGCAAAAAAAATGGGACAGCGAACACTGAAGCTTTCTTT. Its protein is CASSKKNGTANTEAFF.

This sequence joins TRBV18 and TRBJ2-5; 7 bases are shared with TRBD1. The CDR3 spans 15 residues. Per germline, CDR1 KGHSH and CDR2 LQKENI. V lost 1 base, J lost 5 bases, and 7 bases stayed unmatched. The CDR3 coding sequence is TGTGCCAGCTCACCACAAGATACCAGGGGGGAGACCCAGTACTTC. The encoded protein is CASSPQDTRGETQYF.

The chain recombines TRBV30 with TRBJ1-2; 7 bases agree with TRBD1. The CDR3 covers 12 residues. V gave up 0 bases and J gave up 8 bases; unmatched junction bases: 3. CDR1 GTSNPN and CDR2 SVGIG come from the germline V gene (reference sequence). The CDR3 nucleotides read TGTGCCTGGAGTGTGACAGGGTACGGCTACACCTTC. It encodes CAWSVTGYGYTF.

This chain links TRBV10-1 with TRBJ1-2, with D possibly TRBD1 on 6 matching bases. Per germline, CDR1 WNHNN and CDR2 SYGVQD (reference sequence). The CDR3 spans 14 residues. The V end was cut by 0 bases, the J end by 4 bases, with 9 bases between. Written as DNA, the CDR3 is TGCGCCAGCAGTGAGTCGACGGACAGCTATGGCTACACCTTC. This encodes CASSESTDSYGYTF.

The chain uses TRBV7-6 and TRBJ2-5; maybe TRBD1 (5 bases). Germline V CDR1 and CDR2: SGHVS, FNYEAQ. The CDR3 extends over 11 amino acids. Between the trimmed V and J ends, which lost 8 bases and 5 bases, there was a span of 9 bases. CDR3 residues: CASGPGETQYF. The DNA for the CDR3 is TGTGCCAGCGGGCCAGGGGAGACCCAGTACTTC.

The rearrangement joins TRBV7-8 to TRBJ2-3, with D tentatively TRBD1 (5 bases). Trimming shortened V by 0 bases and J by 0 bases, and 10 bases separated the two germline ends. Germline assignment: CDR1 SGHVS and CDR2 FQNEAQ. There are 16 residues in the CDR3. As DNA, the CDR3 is TGTGCCAGCAGCTTAGCGCGAAGACAGAGCACAGATACGCAGTATTTT. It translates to CASSLARRQSTDTQYF.

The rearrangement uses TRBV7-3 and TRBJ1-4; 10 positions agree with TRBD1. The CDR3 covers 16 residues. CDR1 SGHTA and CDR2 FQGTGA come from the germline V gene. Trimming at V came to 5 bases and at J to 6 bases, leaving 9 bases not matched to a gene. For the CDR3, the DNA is TGTGCCAGCAGCCCGAGCGACAGGGGGCATGATGAAAAACTGTTTTTT. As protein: CASSPSDRGHDEKLFF.

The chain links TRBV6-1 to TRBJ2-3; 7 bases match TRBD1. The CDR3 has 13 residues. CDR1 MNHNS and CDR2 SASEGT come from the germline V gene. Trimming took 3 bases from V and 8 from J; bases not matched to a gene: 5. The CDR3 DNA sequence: TGTGCCAGCAGTGACCCCGACAGGGCTACGCAGTATTTT. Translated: CASSDPDRATQYF.

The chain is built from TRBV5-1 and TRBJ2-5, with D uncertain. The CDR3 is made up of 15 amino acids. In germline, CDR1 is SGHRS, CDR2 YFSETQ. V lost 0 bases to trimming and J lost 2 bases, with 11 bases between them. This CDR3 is CASSLASALQETQYF. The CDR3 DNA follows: TGCGCCAGCAGCTTGGCCTCCGCGCTTCAAGAGACCCAGTACTTC.